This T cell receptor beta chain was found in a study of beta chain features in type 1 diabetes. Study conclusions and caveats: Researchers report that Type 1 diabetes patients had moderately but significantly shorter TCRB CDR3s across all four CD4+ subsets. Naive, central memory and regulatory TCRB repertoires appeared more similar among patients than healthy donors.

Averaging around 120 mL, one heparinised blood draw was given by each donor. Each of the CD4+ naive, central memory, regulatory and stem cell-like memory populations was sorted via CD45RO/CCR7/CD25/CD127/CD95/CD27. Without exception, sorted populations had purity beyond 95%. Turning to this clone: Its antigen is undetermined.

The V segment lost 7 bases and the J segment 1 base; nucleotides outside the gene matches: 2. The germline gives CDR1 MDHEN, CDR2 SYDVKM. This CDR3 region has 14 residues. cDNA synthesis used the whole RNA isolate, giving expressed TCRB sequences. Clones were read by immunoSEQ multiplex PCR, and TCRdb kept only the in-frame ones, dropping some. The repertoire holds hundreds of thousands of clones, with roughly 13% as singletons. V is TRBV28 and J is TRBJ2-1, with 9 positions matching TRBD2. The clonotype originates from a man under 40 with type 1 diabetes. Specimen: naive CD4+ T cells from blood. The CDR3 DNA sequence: TGTGCCAGCAAGGCGGGAGGGTCCTACAATGAGCAGTTCTTC. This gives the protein CASKAGGSYNEQFF. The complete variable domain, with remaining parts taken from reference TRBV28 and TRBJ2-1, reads DVKVTQSSRYLVKRTGEKVFLECVQDMDHENMFWYRQDPGLGLRLIYFSYDVKMKEKGDIPEGYSVSREKKERFSLILESASTNQTSMYLCASKAGGSYNEQFFGPGTRLTVL.